Following are 14 T cell receptor beta chains from one sample sequenced in a study of blood T cell repertoires in COVID-19. Data came from immunoSEQ multiplex PCR; TCRdb stores just in-frame clones and leaves some out. There are 150,000 to 180,000 clones in the sample; over 60% occur only once, and under 2% lies in the top ten. Input material: peripheral blood. The receptors here all came from an elderly man with acute or convalescent COVID-19.

V and J are TRBV11-2 and TRBJ1-2; D is unclear. Between the trimmed V and J ends, which lost 1 base and 3 bases, there was a span of 9 bases. Germline loops: CDR1 SGHAT, CDR2 FQNNGV. The CDR3 loop spans 14 amino acids. The CDR3 DNA reads TGTGCCAGCAGCTTAGCGGGAGGACACTATGGCTACACCTTC. Translation: CASSLAGGHYGYTF.

The chain carries TRBV19 and TRBJ1-4, with D unclear. The V gene's germline CDR1 is LNHDA and CDR2 SQIVND (reference sequence). This CDR3 has 14 residues. V was clipped by 7 bases and J by 0 bases, with 9 bases between them. The CDR3 nucleotides read TGTGCCAGTAAAACCAGTGCAACTAATGAAAAACTGTTTTTT. This gives the protein CASKTSATNEKLFF.

This sequence joins TRBV28 and TRBJ2-2; possibly TRBD1 for D (5 bases). V lost 5 bases, J lost 1 base, and 8 bases lay in between. CDR3 size: 14 residues. The germline V gene has CDR1 MDHEN and CDR2 SYDVKM. The CDR3: CASSPGQNTGELFF. The DNA of the CDR3 is TGTGCCAGCAGTCCCGGACAGAACACCGGGGAGCTGTTTTTT. The whole variable domain, filled in from reference TRBV28 and TRBJ2-2, reads DVKVTQSSRYLVKRTGEKVFLECVQDMDHENMFWYRQDPGLGLRLIYFSYDVKMKEKGDIPEGYSVSREKKERFSLILESASTNQTSMYLCASSPGQNTGELFFGEGSRLTVL.

The V and J genes are TRBV9 and TRBJ1-4; D is possibly TRBD1 (5 bases). Trimming removed 4 bases from V and 6 bases from J, with 19 bases in between. The CDR3 consists of 16 residues. The germline gives CDR1 SGDLS, CDR2 YYNGEE. CDR3 bases: TGTGCCAGCAGCCCGAGCGGGGGGAGGGGAGATGAAAAACTGTTTTTT. Amino acid sequence: CASSPSGGRGDEKLFF.

J is TRBJ2-3 and V is TRBV5-5, with D perhaps matching TRBD2 (6 bases). This CDR3 has 13 amino acids. The V and J ends lost 3 bases and 1 base respectively, with 6 bases between them. CDR1 and CDR2 from the germline V gene are SGHKS and YYEKEE (reference sequence). As DNA, the CDR3 is TGTGCCAGCAGCTCGGGGGGCACAGATACGCAGTATTTT. It translates to CASSSGGTDTQYF.

V gene TRBV5-6 combines with J gene TRBJ1-1; weak D call: TRBD1 (5 bases). Germline lookup yields CDR1 SGHDT and CDR2 YYEEEE. The CDR3 contains 16 residues. Trimming pared 1 base from V and 4 bases from J, leaving 17 bases between. CDR3 nucleotide sequence: TGTGCCAGCAGCTTGCCGGGACTGGGATCGGGCACTGAAGCTTTCTTT. This gives the protein CASSLPGLGSGTEAFF.

The gene calls are TRBV9 and TRBJ1-2; D gene uncertain. Looked up from germline, CDR1 is SGDLS and CDR2 is YYNGEE. This CDR3 has 13 amino acids. Deletions cut 2 bases from V and 6 bases from J, with 11 bases between. The CDR3 loop is CASSVLRGDGYTF. The CDR3 bases are TGTGCCAGCAGCGTTCTCCGGGGTGATGGCTACACCTTC.

This chain joins TRBV6-2 or TRBV6-3 and TRBJ1-1; 8 positions agree with TRBD1. This CDR3 is built from 14 residues. The V and J ends lost 5 bases and 4 bases, in that order; junction bases with no gene match: 6. Per germline, CDR1 MNHEY and CDR2 SVGEGT. CDR3 amino acids: CASSPLDRGTEAFF. The CDR3 nucleotides read TGTGCCAGCAGTCCATTAGACAGGGGCACTGAAGCTTTCTTT.

This chain connects TRBV7-6 to TRBJ2-1; weak D call: TRBD2 (5 bases). Deletions cut 5 bases from V and 0 bases from J, with 14 bases between. From germline, CDR1 is SGHVS and CDR2 FNYEAQ. This CDR3 is built from 16 residues. The CDR3 bases are TGTGCCAGCAGCCCCCTGGGTGGGAGCTCCTACAATGAGCAGTTCTTC. Encoded protein: CASSPLGGSSYNEQFF.

The J gene is TRBJ2-7, the V gene TRBV18, with 9 positions matching TRBD2. Germline assignment: CDR1 KGHSH and CDR2 LQKENI. Trimming cost V 0 bases and J 4 bases; bases outside gene matches: 7. The CDR3 is 16 residues long. CDR3 in DNA: TGTGCCAGCTCACCACCGTCAATTAGCGGGGGTTACGAGCAGTACTTC. This sequence encodes CASSPPSISGGYEQYF.

The genes are TRBV6-2 or TRBV6-3 and TRBJ2-1; D is possibly TRBD1 (6 bases). Germline V gene sequence: CDR1 MNHEY, CDR2 SVGEGT. V was clipped by 5 bases and J by 5 bases, with 19 bases between them. This CDR3 is built from 16 residues. CDR3 region: CASSQYRDTMDNEQFF. The CDR3 DNA follows: TGTGCCAGCAGTCAGTACCGGGACACGATGGACAATGAGCAGTTCTTC.

The CDR3 loop reads CSASGDSHSGANVLTF. In DNA, the CDR3 is TGCAGTGCTAGTGGGGACAGCCACTCTGGGGCCAACGTCCTGACTTTC. V and J are TRBV20-1 and TRBJ2-6; 7 bases map to TRBD1. CDR1 is DFQATT, CDR2 SNEGSKA, per germline (reference sequence). The trim removed 3 bases at V and 0 bases at J, leaving 5 bases unmatched. CDR3 size: 16 residues.

CDR3 in amino acids: CASSPSGTGGGYTF. CDR3 DNA: TGTGCCAGCAGCCCCAGCGGGACAGGGGGCGGCTACACCTTC. The chain employs TRBV7-9 and TRBJ1-2; TRBD1 aligns across 12 bases. Looked up from germline, CDR1 is SEHNR and CDR2 is FQNEAQ (reference sequence). This CDR3 has 14 amino acids. The V and J ends lost 5 bases and 8 bases, in that order; junction bases with no gene match: 6.

The rearrangement links TRBV7-2 to TRBJ1-1; D may be TRBD1 (5 bases). Trimming cost V 5 bases and J 5 bases, with 18 bases left between them. The V gene's germline CDR1 is SGHTA and CDR2 FQGNSA. This CDR3 comprises 15 residues. This CDR3 is CASSPNGEEGTEAFF. CDR3 bases: TGTGCCAGCAGCCCTAACGGGGAGGAGGGGACTGAAGCTTTCTTT.